The clone carrying this T cell receptor beta chain was found once. Germline and junction disagree at one end, which may indicate a read error. Three nested ARM-PCR rounds with V-beta and C-beta primers built TCRB libraries. TCRdb redid the calling of the multiplex PCR reads with MiXCR, one entry per CDR3 protein. This table has about 32,000 distinct CDR3 sequences, more than 55% appearing once. This specimen comes from a study of tumor-infiltrating lymphocytes in glioblastoma multiforme. Germline-derived CDR1 and CDR2 are MNHEY and SVGAGI. CDR3 length: 12 amino acids. This chain connects TRBV6-5 to TRBJ2-7; D is undetermined. Sequencing input: brain tumor tissue. The sequence was obtained from a male donor with glioblastoma. The CDR3 is CARLPSGYEQYF. Written as DNA, the CDR3 is TGTGCCCGCCTTCCCTCGGGCTACGAGCAATACTTC.